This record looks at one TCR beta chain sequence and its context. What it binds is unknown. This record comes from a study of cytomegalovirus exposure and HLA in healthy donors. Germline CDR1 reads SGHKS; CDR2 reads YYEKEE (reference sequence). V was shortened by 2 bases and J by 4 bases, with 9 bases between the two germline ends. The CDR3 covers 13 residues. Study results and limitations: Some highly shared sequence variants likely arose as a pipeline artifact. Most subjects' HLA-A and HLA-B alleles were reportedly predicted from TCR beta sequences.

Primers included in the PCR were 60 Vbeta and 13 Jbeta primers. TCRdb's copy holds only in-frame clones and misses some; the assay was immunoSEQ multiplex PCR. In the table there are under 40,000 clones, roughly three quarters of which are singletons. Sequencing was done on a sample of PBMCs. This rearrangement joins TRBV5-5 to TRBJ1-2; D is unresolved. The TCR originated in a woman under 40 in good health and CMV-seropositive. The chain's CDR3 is CASSLNSPYGYTF. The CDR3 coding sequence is TGTGCCAGCAGCTTAAACAGTCCCTATGGCTACACCTTC.